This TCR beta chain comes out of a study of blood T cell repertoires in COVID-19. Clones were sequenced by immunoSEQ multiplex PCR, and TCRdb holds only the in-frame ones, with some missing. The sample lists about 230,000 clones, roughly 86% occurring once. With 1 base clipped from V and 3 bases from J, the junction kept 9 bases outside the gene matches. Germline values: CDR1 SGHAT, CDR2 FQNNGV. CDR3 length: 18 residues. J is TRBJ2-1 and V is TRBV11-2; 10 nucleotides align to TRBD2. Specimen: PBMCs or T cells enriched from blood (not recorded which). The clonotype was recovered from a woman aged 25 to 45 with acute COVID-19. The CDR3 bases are TGTGCCAGCAGCTTAGTAGCAGTAGCGGGGGGTTTCTACAATGAGCAGTTCTTC. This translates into CASSLVAVAGGFYNEQFF. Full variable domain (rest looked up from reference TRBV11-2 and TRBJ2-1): EAGVAQSPRYKIIEKRQSVAFWCNPISGHATLYWYQQILGQGPKLLIQFQNNGVVDDSQLPKDRFSAERLKGVDSTLKIQPAKLEDSAVYLCASSLVAVAGGFYNEQFFGPGTRLTVL.